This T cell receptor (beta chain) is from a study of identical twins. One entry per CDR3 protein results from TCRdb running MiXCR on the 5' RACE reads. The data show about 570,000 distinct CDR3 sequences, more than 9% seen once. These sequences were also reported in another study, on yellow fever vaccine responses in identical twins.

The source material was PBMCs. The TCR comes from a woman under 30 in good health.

CDR3 protein: CASSSLAGEGDNEQFF. The CDR3 bases are TGTGCCAGCAGTTCACTAGCGGGAGAGGGGGACAATGAGCAGTTCTTC. V and J are TRBV27 and TRBJ2-1; 11 bases map to TRBD2. The CDR3 length is 16 residues. Trimming took 4 bases from V and 5 from J; bases not matched to a gene: 7. The germline V gene encodes CDR1 MNHEY and CDR2 SMNVEV (reference sequence).